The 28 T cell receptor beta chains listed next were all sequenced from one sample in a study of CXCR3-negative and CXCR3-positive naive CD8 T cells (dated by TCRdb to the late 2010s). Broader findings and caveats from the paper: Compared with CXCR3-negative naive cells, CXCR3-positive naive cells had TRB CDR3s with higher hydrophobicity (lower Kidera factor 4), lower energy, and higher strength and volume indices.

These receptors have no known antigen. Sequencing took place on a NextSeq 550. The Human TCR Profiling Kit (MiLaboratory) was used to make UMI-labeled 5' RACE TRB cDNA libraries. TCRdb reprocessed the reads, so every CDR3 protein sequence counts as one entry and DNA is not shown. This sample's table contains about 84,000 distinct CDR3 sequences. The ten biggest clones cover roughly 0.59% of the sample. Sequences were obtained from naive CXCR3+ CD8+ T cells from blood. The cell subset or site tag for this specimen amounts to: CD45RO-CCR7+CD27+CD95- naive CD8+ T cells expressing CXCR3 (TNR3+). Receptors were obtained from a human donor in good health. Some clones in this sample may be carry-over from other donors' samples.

CDR3 residues: CASSIETGNPYEQYF. The chain recombines TRBV12-3 or TRBV12-4 with TRBJ2-7; the TCRdb call, TRBD1, lacks DNA for checking. CDR3 length: 15 amino acids.

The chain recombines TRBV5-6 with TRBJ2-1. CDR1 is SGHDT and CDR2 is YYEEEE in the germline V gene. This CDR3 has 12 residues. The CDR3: CASSLASGEQFF.

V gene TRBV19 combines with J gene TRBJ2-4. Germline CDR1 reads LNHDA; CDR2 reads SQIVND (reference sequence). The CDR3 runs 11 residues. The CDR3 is CASSTKGIQYF.

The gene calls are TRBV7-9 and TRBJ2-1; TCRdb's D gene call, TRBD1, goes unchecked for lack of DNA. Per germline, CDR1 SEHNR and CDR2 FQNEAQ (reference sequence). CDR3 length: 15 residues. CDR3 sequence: CASSKSGQGINEQFF.

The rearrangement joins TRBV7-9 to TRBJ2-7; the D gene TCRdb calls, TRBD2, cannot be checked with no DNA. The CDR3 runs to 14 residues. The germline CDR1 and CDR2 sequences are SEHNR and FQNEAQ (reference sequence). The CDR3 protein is CASSLEGTNNEQYF. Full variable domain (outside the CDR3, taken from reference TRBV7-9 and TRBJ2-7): DTGVSQNPRHKITKRGQNVTFRCDPISEHNRLYWYRQTLGQGPEFLTYFQNEAQLEKSRLLSDRFSAERPKGSFSTLEIQRTEQGDSAMYLCASSLEGTNNEQYFGPGTRLTVT.

Here the CDR3 reads CASIAGTGELFF. This rearrangement joins TRBV27 to TRBJ2-2; TCRdb calls TRBD1, which cannot be checked without DNA. Per germline, CDR1 MNHEY and CDR2 SMNVEV (reference sequence). The CDR3 spans 12 residues.

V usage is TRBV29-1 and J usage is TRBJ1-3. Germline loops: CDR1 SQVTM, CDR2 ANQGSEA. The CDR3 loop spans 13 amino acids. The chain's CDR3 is CSVDDNSGNTIYF.

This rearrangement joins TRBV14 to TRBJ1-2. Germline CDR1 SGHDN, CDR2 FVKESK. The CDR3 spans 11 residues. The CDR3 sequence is CASSQSYGYTF. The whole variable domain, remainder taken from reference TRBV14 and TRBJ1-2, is EAGVTQFPSHSVIEKGQTVTLRCDPISGHDNLYWYRRVMGKEIKFLLHFVKESKQDESGMPNNRFLAERTGGTYSTLKVQPAELEDSGVYFCASSQSYGYTFGSGTRLTVV.

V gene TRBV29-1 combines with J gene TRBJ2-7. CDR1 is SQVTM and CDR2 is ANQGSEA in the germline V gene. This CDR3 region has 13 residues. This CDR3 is CSVAVSAMGEQYF.

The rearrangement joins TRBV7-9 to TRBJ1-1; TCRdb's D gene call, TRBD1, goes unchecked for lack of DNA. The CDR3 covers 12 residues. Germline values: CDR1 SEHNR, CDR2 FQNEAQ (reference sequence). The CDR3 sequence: CASSIGTTEAFF.

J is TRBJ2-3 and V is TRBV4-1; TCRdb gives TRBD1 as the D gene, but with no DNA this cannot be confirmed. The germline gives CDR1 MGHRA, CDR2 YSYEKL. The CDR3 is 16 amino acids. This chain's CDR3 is CASSHLTGQGPDTQYF.

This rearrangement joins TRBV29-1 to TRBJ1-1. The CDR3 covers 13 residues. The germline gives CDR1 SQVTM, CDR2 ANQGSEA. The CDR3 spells CSVYTQQNTEAFF.

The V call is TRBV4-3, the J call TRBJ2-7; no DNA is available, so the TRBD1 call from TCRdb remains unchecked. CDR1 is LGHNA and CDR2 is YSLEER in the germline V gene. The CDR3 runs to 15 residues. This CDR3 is CASSQDRGYSYEQYF.

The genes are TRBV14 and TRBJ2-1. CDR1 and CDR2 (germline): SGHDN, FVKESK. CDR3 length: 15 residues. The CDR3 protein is CASSQELVNYNEQFF.

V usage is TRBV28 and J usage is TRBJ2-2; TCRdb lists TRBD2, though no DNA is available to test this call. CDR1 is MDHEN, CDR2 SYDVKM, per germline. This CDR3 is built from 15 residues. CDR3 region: CASSLKTRGTGELFF.

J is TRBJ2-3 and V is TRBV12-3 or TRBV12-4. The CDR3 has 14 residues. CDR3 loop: CATQAWFGTDTQYF.

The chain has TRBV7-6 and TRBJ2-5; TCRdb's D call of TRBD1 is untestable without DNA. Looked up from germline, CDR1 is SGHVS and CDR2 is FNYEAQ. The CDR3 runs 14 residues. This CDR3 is CASSFSRGDETQYF.

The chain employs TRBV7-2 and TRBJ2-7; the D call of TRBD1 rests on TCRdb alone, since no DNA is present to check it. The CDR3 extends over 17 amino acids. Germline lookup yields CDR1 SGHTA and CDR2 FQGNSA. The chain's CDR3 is CASSFGSGSLSSYEQYF.

CDR3 sequence: CASGGVSYEQYF. The chain recombines TRBV6-5 with TRBJ2-7. Germline loops: CDR1 MNHEY, CDR2 SVGAGI. This CDR3 has 12 amino acids.

The chain's CDR3 is CASSMPGQGYYEQYF. The rearrangement joins TRBV13 to TRBJ2-7; TCRdb indicates TRBD1, and absent DNA this call remains unverified. The CDR3 has 15 residues. Germline V gene lookup returns CDR1 PRHDT and CDR2 FYEKMQ (reference sequence).

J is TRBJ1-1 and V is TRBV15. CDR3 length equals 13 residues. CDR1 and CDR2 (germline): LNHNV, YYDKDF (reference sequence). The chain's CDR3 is CATSRGLYTEAFF.

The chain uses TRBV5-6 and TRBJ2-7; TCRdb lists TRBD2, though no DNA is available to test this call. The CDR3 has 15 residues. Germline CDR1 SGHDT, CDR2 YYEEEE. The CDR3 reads CASSSGGEPGGEQYF.

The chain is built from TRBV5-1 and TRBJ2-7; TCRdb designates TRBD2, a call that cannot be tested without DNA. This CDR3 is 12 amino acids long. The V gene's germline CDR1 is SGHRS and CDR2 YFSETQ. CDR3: CASGFQGGEQYF. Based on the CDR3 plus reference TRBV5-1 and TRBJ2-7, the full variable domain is KAGVTQTPRYLIKTRGQQVTLSCSPISGHRSVSWYQQTPGQGLQFLFEYFSETQRNKGNFPGRFSGRQFSNSRSEMNVSTLELGDSALYLCASGFQGGEQYFGPGTRLTVT.

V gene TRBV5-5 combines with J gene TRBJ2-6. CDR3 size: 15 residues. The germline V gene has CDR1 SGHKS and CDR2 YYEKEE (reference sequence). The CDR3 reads CASSMRVTGANVLTF.

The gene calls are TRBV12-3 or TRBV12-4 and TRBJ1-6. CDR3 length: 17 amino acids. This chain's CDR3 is CASSLTFQSSYNSPLHF.

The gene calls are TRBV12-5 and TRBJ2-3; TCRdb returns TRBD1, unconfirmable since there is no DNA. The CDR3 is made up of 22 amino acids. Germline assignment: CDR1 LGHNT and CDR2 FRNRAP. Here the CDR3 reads CASGFFKEDRTSTPEPTDTQYF.

CDR3 protein: CASSPGSTYEQYF. The rearrangement links TRBV7-2 to TRBJ2-7; lacking DNA, the TRBD2 call made by TCRdb goes unchecked. CDR1 is SGHTA, CDR2 FQGNSA, per germline. This CDR3 spans 13 amino acids.

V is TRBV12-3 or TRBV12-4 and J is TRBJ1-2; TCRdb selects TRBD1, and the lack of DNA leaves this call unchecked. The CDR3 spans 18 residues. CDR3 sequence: CASYLKGEEGSQNYGYTF.